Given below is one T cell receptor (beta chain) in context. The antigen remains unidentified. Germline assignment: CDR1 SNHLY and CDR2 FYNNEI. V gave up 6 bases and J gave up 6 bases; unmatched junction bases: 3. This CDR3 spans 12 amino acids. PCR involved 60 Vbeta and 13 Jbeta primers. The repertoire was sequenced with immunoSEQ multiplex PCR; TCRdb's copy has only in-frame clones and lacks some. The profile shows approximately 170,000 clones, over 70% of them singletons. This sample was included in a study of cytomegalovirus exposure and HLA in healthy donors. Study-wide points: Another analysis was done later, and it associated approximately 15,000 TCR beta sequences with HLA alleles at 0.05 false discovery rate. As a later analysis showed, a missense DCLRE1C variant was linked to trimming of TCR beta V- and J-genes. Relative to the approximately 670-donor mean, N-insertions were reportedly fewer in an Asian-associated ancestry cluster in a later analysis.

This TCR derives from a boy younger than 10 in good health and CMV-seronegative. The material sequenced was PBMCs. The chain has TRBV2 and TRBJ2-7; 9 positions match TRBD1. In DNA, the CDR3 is TGTGCCAGCAGCGGGACAGGGTTCGAGCAGTACTTC. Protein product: CASSGTGFEQYF.